This entry is about one TCR beta chain. Its matching antigen is unknown. Per the germline V gene, CDR1 is SNHLY and CDR2 is FYNNEI. V was cut by 4 bases and J by 5 bases, with 12 bases left in between. The CDR3 is 14 amino acids. This specimen comes from a study of CD8+CD57+ T cells in acquired aplastic anemia. The wider study: Sorted cells (CD4+ and CD8+) yielded DNA amounts that averaged roughly 3.5 ug. About 10 million reads, on average, were obtained for CD4+ cells from healthy donors.

Overall study results and limits: No significant difference in CD8+ Simpson's diversity was found between patients and controls. Patients had roughly 29 CD8+ CDR3 sequences in common with controls (the shared set).

Genomic DNA, the template, was used for profiling of the TCR beta VDJ and CDR3. MiXCR was run by TCRdb on the reads, yielding one entry per CDR3 protein. The sample records approximately 200,000 distinct CDR3 sequences, roughly 57% being singletons. This TCR was sampled from a human donor in good health. The sample taken for sequencing was sorted CD4+, CD8+, or CD8+CD57+ T cells (not recorded which) from PBMCs. J is TRBJ1-5 and V is TRBV2; D is possibly TRBD1 (6 bases). The CDR3 DNA reads as TGTGCCAGCAGTGGCTGGGGGGGCGATCAGCCCCAGCATTTT. This codes for CASSGWGGDQPQHF.